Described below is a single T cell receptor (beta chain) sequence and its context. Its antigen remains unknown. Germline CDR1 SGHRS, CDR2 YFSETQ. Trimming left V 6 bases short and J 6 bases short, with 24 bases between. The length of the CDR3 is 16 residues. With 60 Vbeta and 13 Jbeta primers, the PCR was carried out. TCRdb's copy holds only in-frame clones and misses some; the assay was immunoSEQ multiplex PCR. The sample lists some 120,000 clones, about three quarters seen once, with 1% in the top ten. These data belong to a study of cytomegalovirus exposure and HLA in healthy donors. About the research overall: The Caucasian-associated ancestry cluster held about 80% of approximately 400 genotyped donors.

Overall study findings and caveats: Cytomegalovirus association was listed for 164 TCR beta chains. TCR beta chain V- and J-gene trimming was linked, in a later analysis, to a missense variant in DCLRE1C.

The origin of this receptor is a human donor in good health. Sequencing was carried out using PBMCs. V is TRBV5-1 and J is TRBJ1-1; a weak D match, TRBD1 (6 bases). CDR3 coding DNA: TGCGCCAGCACAATGCGGGGGGGCGCGGGTATCGCTGAAGCTTTCTTT. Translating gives CASTMRGGAGIAEAFF.